Listed below are T cell receptor beta chains from one sample, sequenced in a study of response to subunit inactivated influenza vaccine. TCRdb re-analysed the RT-PCR reads in MiXCR, keeping a single row per CDR3 protein. The table has roughly 650,000 distinct CDR3 sequences, around 14% seen once. The sample consisted of PBMCs from blood, taken 11 to 12 days after vaccination. Receptors were obtained from a man aged 45 to 65 who received an inactivated influenza vaccine. CDR3s include the opening cysteine and the closing phenylalanine or tryptophan. The order of the fields is V gene, CDR3 protein.

v_call: TRBV5-1; cdr3_aa: CASGLMTGGYSPLHF
v_call: TRBV7-2; cdr3_aa: CASSQQGPNTGELFF
v_call: TRBV12-3/TRBV12-4; cdr3_aa: CASSWRVAGGYNEQFF
v_call: TRBV11-1; cdr3_aa: CASSTHLSIQGGYQETQYF
v_call: TRBV27; cdr3_aa: CASSANPGTSGRGRKTDTQYF
v_call: TRBV7-9; cdr3_aa: CASSSTTGTGVYNEQFF
v_call: TRBV20-1; cdr3_aa: CSARPGTAVAEQFF
v_call: TRBV3-1; cdr3_aa: CASSQEQGNKRGNEQFF
v_call: TRBV10-1; cdr3_aa: CASNKRGPPYNEQFF
v_call: TRBV15; cdr3_aa: CATSRQKGYEQYF
v_call: TRBV12-3/TRBV12-4; cdr3_aa: CASSLWANSPLHF
v_call: TRBV5-1; cdr3_aa: CASSSTTRGEQFF
v_call: TRBV12-3/TRBV12-4; cdr3_aa: CASSYRVGTEAFF
v_call: TRBV7-2; cdr3_aa: CASSPRGNEQYF
v_call: TRBV7-6; cdr3_aa: CASSTGITDTQYF
v_call: TRBV5-1; cdr3_aa: CASSLVPGPRNEQYF
v_call: TRBV12-3/TRBV12-4; cdr3_aa: CASRGTGGPPQHF
v_call: TRBV7-2; cdr3_aa: CASSLAQGFNEKLFF
v_call: TRBV3-1; cdr3_aa: CASSQEAGGANEQYF
v_call: TRBV14; cdr3_aa: CASSHRGAKNIQYF
v_call: TRBV29-1; cdr3_aa: CSVMGRVNEKLFF
v_call: TRBV4-3; cdr3_aa: CASSQELPSTDTQYF
v_call: TRBV7-9; cdr3_aa: CASSLPGFREQYF
v_call: TRBV6-8; cdr3_aa: CASLGGMSNQPQHF
v_call: TRBV12-3/TRBV12-4; cdr3_aa: CASSSLGVGSPLHF
v_call: TRBV7-9; cdr3_aa: CASSSVDSAYTDTQYF
v_call: TRBV7-2; cdr3_aa: CASSRGTGALYGYTF
v_call: TRBV5-1; cdr3_aa: CASSLGAERNTIYF
v_call: TRBV19; cdr3_aa: CASSTAGLPTYEQYF
v_call: TRBV12-3/TRBV12-4; cdr3_aa: CASSKTNEQFF
v_call: TRBV6-5; cdr3_aa: CASSTQQGYEQYF
v_call: TRBV2; cdr3_aa: CASKRVGDEQYF
v_call: TRBV20-1; cdr3_aa: CSARERENYGYTF
v_call: TRBV7-2; cdr3_aa: CASSTTRENTEAFF
v_call: TRBV5-1; cdr3_aa: CASSLDLAGGLDQFF
v_call: TRBV5-1; cdr3_aa: CASSWDGQTTEAFF
v_call: TRBV3-1; cdr3_aa: CASSQDRGDRAVGTQYF